The sequence of this T cell receptor (beta chain) was determined in a study of shared clonotypes between healthy human individuals (dated by TCRdb to 2020 to 2021). Background on the whole study: The cohort included three men and a couple of women between 18 and 49 years of age. For each donor, CD4 naive and CD4 memory were each run on three plates, CD8 naive on two plates, and CD8 memory on one plate. To increase sequencing depth and limit assay-specific biases, TCR repertoire library preparation and sequencing were carried out by different laboratories using diverse techniques. Blood TCR repertoires of about 5 healthy adults were deeply sequenced to estimate repertoire size and the extent of clonotype sharing between individuals. Leukapheresis yielded between about 0.85 and 10 billion PBMCs per donor. Study-wide conclusions, independent of this receptor: About 5% of naive CD4, 3% to 4% of naive CD8, roughly 2.4% of memory CD4, and less than 0.45% of memory CD8 clonotypes were shared across a few donors. Sampling was restricted to blood, and TCR repertoires in tissue are likely to differ from TCR repertoires in blood. Larger estimated clonotype richness was generally found for naive subsets than for memory subsets. Rarefaction of sorted-subset datasets indicated incomplete sequencing despite the large sequencing depth. Based on pairwise subsampling, the degree of clonotype sharing among donors was expected to be affected by sequencing depth. Higher generation probabilities were observed for clonotypes shared by all four sorted-subset donors than for non-shared clonotypes. Because the study included only a small number of donors, the genetic and exposure-history diversity represented was limited.

Healthy HIV-negative adults with no recently reported acute infections or vaccinations were included as donors. Every donor was a Caucasian adult residing in Nashville, Tennessee, USA. Magnetic negative selection was used to enrich CD4+ T cells, after which naive cells were positively selected on CD45RA and the negative fraction became the memory subset. Blood was collected by leukapheresis, and PBMCs were isolated by Ficoll-Histopaque density gradient centrifugation and then cryopreserved in liquid nitrogen vapor phase. Analytical flow cytometry was used to check the purity and quantity of every magnetically sorted T cell population. Genomic DNA was isolated from every sorted fraction and measured by UV absorbance on a Nanodrop 2000c. For this clone: No antigen is known for it. Per-base qualities were not stored, and no clone one base away is much larger.

TCR CDR3 regions were amplified from genomic DNA by multiplex PCR using the deep immunoSEQ assay. For each cell subset, the extracted genomic DNA was distributed evenly across all wells of several immunoSEQ 96-well plates, and each plate served as one replicate. For sorted subsets, 200 to 250 ng of genomic DNA, equivalent to around 31,000 T cell genomes, went into each replicate PCR. The purified libraries were quantified using a Qubit 3.0 fluorometer, sized with a Bioanalyzer 2100, and then quantified again using the KAPA Library Quantification kit. Each immunoSEQ 96-well plate was sequenced on its own single-read 150-cycle Illumina NextSeq 550 flow cell. The authors' pipeline ran thus. Because the immunoSEQ output held only junctional sequences and lacked quality scores, the filtering could not match the filtering applied to full-length reads. To assign V/J genes and CDR3, sequences were annotated against IMGT germline references using PyIR, a Python wrapper for IgBLAST v1.9. Reads with weak V/J assignments (E-value above 1e-6), missing CDR3, stop codons, out-of-frame junctions, or ambiguous translated residues were removed. V3J clonotypes were defined as sequences sharing an identical inferred V gene, J gene, and CDR3 amino acid sequence. The percentage overlap between two repertoires was calculated by dividing the number of shared unique clonotypes by the size of the smaller repertoire. Three approaches were used to assess repertoire richness: RTK rarefaction, the Chao1 estimator, and Recon v2.1 estimates of unobserved clonotypes. OLGA was used to compute generation probabilities for all TCRbeta clonotypes that the gDNA method yielded from four donors. The source is immuneACCESS, and TCRdb retained only in-frame sequences with V and J called. Part of the clones is not carried over; for the studies checked, unresolved V genes explain less than half of this, and the remainder is unexplained. V and J calls and clone size are copied from that table; D and trimming were computed from the DNA. Across this sample there are fewer than 2.5 million clones, with approximately 93% seen only once. Of the sample, approximately 0.37% falls within the top ten clones.

The source is a man aged 18 to 30 in good health. Some clones in this sample may be carry-over from other donors' samples. The sequenced sample consisted of naive CD4+ T cells from PBMCs. The cell subset or site label, as the study defines it: CD45RA+ positively selected.

DNA sequence: TGTGCCAGCAGCCGACAGGGTCGGACTGAAGCTTTCTTT. The translation is CASSRQGRTEAFF. The sequence joins TRBV7-9 to TRBJ1-1, and 7 junction bases match TRBD1. The germline V end is reduced by 5 bases and the J end by 5 bases; junction bases left unmatched: 5. From cysteine to phenylalanine, the CDR3 is 13 amino acids long. Kept here is only the CDR3 DNA, which spans 39 bases and is read in frame from base 1. The germline V gene (reference sequence) provides CDR1 SEHNR and CDR2 FQNEAQ.